This T cell receptor (beta chain) was sequenced for a study of shared clonotypes between healthy human individuals. Study background: Every donor yielded three CD4 naive, three CD4 memory, two CD8 naive and one CD8 memory plate. Findings of the study overall: Clonotypes that were shared across a few donors made up around 5% of naive CD4 clonotypes.

On this clone: What it recognizes is unknown.

Sequenced by immunoSEQ multiplex PCR; TCRdb stores in-frame clones only, minus some. The sample shows 650,000 to 800,000 clones, 92% of them seen only once. Only CD45RO-negative cells positively selected for CCR7 counted as naive CD8 cells, so terminally differentiated effector memory CD45RA+ cells were excluded. CDR1 is SGHNT and CDR2 is YENEEA in the germline V gene. Deletions cut 4 bases from V and 3 bases from J, with 10 bases between. The CDR3 sequence is 14 residues long. The TCR sequence derives from a man aged 30 to 45 in good health. Input material: naive CD8+ T cells sorted from blood. The rearrangement uses TRBV11-3 and TRBJ1-3, with no clear D. CDR3 residues: CASSSARGGNTIYF. The CDR3, as DNA: TGTGCCAGCAGCTCCGCCCGTGGTGGAAACACCATATATTTT.